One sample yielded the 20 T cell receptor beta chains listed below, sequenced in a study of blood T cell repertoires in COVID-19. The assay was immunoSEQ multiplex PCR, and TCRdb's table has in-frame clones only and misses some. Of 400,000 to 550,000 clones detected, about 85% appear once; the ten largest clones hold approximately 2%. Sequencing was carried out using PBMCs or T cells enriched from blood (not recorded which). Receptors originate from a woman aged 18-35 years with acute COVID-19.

CDR3 residues: CSGTSGSRLETQYF. The CDR3 bases are TGCAGCGGGACTAGCGGGAGTAGGTTGGAGACCCAGTACTTC. The rearrangement uses TRBV29-1 and TRBJ2-5, with 13 bases fitting TRBD2. The CDR3 sequence is 14 residues long. Germline values: CDR1 SQVTM, CDR2 ANQGSEA. V trimming: 7 bases; J trimming: 5 bases; junction bases outside the gene matches: 7.

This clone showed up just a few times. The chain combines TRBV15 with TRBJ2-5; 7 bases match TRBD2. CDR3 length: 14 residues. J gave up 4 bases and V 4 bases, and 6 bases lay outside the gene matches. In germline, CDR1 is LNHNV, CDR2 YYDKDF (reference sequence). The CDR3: CATSITSVGETQYF. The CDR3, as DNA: TGTGCCACCAGCATTACTAGCGTTGGAGAGACCCAGTACTTC.

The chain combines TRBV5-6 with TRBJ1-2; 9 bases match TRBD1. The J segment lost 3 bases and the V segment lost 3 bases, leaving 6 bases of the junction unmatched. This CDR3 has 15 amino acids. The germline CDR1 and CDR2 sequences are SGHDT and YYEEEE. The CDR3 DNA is TGTGCCAGCAGCTACGGACAGGGGAGGTACTATGGCTACACCTTC. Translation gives CASSYGQGRYYGYTF.

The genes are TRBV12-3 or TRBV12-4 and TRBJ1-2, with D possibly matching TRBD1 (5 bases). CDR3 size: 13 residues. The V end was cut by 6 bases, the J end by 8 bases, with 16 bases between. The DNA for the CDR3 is TGTGCCAGCAGACAAGACACCGGGGGGGGCTACACCTTC. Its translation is CASRQDTGGGYTF.

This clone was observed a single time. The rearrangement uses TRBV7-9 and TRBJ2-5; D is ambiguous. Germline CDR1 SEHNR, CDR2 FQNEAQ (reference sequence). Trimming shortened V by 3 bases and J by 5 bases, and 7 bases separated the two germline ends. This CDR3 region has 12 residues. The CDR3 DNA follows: TGTGCCAGCAGCTTTCTAATGGAGACCCAGTACTTC. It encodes CASSFLMETQYF.

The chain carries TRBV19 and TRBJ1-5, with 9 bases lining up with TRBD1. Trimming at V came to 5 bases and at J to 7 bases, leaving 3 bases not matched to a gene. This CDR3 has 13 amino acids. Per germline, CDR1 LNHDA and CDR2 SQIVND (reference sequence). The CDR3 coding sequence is TGTGCCAGTAGTCCGGACAGGGGCCAGCCCCAGCATTTT. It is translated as CASSPDRGQPQHF. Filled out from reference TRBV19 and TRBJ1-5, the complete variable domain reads DGGITQSPKYLFRKEGQNVTLSCEQNLNHDAMYWYRQDPGQGLRLIYYSQIVNDFQKGDIAEGYSVSREKKESFPLTVTSAQKNPTAFYLCASSPDRGQPQHFGDGTRLSIL.

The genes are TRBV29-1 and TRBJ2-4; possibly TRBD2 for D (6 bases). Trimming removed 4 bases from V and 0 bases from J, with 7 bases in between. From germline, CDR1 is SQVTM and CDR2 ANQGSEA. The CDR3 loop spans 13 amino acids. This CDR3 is CSVGDSAKNIQYF. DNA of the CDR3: TGCAGCGTTGGGGACTCAGCCAAAAACATTCAGTACTTC.

CDR3 amino acids: CASSEYGGDADTQYF. CDR3 DNA sequence: TGCGCCAGCAGTGAGTATGGAGGGGACGCAGATACGCAGTATTTT. V is TRBV10-1 and J is TRBJ2-3, with D possibly TRBD2 on 6 matching bases. Per germline, CDR1 WNHNN and CDR2 SYGVQD (reference sequence). Trimming took 1 base from V and 4 from J, leaving 12 bases between them. CDR3 size: 15 residues.

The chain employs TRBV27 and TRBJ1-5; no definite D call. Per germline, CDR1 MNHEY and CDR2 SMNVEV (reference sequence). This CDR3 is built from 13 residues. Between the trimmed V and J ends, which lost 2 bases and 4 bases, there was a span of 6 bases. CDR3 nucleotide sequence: TGTGCCAGCAGTTTAGTCGGGAATCAGCCCCAGCATTTT. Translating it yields CASSLVGNQPQHF.

Here the CDR3 DNA reads TGTGCCAGCTCTGGGACTGAAGTCTATGGCTACACCTTC. It codes for CASSGTEVYGYTF. J is TRBJ1-2 and V is TRBV18; D possibly corresponds to TRBD1 (5 bases). V was cut by 6 bases and J by 4 bases, with 12 bases left in between. This CDR3 is 13 amino acids long. Germline V lookup: CDR1 KGHSH, CDR2 LQKENI.

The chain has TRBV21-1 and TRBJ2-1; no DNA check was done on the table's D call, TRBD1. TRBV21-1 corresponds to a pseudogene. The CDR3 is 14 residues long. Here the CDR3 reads CASSTSVGANEQFF. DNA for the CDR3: TGTGCCAGCAGCACCTCGGTTGGGGCCAATGAGCAGTTCTTC.

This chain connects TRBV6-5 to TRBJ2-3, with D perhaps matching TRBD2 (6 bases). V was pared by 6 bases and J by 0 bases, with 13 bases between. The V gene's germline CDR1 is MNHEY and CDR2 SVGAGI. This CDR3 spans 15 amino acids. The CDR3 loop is CASRLLGGSTDTQYF. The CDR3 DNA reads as TGTGCCAGCAGACTATTGGGGGGTAGCACAGATACGCAGTATTTT.

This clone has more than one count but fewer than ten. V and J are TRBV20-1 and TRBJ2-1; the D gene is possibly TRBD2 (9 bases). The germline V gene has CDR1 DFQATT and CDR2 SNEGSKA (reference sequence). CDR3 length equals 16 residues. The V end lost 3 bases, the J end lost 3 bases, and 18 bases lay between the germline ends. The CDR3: CSASQGAGGIYNEQFF. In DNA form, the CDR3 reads TGCAGTGCTAGTCAGGGGGCGGGAGGGATCTACAATGAGCAGTTCTTC.

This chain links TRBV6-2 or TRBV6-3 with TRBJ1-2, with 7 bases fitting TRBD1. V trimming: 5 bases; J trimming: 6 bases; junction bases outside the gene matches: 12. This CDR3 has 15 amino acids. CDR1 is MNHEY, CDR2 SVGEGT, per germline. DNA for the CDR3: TGTGCCAGCAGTGACACAGGGGTAAGGGTCGATGGCTACACCTTC. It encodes CASSDTGVRVDGYTF.

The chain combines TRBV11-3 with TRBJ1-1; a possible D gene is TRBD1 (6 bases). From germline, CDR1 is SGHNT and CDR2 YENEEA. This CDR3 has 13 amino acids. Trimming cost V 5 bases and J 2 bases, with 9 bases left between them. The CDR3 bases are TGTGCCAGCAGCGGGGGGGGCAACACTGAAGCTTTCTTT. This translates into CASSGGGNTEAFF.

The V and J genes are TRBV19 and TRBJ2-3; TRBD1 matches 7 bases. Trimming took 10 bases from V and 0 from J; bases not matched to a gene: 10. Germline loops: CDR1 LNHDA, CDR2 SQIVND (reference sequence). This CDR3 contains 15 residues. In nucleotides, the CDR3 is TGTGCCACAAACGACAGGGTTCTTAGCACAGATACGCAGTATTTT. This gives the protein CATNDRVLSTDTQYF.

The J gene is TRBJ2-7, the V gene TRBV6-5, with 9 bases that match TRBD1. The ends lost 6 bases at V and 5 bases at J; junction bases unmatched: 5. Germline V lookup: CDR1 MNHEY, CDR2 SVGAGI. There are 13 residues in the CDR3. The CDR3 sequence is CASRMGQGNEQYF. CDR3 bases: TGTGCCAGCAGGATGGGACAGGGCAACGAGCAGTACTTC.

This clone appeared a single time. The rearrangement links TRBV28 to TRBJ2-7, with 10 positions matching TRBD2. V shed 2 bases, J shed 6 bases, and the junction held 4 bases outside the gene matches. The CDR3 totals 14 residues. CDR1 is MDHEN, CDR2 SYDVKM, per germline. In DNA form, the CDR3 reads TGTGCCAGCAGTTTAGGGCTAGCGGGAGTCGAGCAGTACTTC. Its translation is CASSLGLAGVEQYF.

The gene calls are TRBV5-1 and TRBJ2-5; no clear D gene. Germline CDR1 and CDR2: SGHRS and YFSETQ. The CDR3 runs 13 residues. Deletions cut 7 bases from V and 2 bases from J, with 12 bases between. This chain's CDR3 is CASRNGLQETQYF. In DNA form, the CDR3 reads TGCGCCAGCCGAAACGGGTTACAAGAGACCCAGTACTTC.

DNA for the CDR3: TGCGCCAGCAGCCATACTAAGACTAGCGGATTTCCTAGCACAGATACGCAGTATTTT. Its protein product is CASSHTKTSGFPSTDTQYF. The gene calls are TRBV4-1 and TRBJ2-3, with 9 nucleotides matching TRBD2. The J segment lost 0 bases and the V segment lost 3 bases, leaving 13 bases of the junction unmatched. Germline CDR1 reads MGHRA; CDR2 reads YSYEKL. The length of the CDR3 is 19 residues.